The 5 T cell receptor beta chains given below trace back to one sample, sequenced in a study of blood T cells in healthy people across ages. With a J-beta primer mix and a sample-barcoded 5' primer, a second PCR ran about 6 to 11 cycles. TCRdb independently ran MiXCR on the 5' RACE reads; one entry per CDR3 protein. The sample contains over 1.5 million distinct CDR3 sequences, about 50% of which appear only once. The sequencing input was blood. The receptors shown here come from a middle-aged woman in good health.

The chain joins TRBV7-9 to TRBJ1-1, with 7 positions matching TRBD1. J lost 5 bases, V lost 5 bases, and 14 bases had no gene match. This CDR3 is built from 16 residues. Germline V gives CDR1 SEHNR, CDR2 FQNEAQ (reference sequence). This CDR3 reads CASSLRQGPVETEAFF. CDR3 DNA sequence: TGTGCCAGCAGCCTCCGACAGGGCCCCGTGGAGACTGAAGCTTTCTTT.

The V and J genes are TRBV29-1 and TRBJ1-2; D might be TRBD1 (5 bases). The V end lost 7 bases, the J end lost 2 bases, and 14 bases lay between the germline ends. The CDR3 is 13 amino acids. Germline loops: CDR1 SQVTM, CDR2 ANQGSEA. The DNA of the CDR3 is TGCAGCGCCTACCTGACAGTAAACTATGGCTACACCTTC. It specifies CSAYLTVNYGYTF.

The chain carries TRBV6-2 or TRBV6-3 and TRBJ2-1, with D unclear. The CDR3 is made up of 16 amino acids. V lost 1 base to trimming and J lost 6 bases, with 16 bases between them. Germline lookup yields CDR1 MNHEY and CDR2 SVGEGT. CDR3 nucleotide sequence: TGTGCCAGCAGTTACTATGACCCCCATTCCCTCAATGAGCAGTTCTTC. This translates into CASSYYDPHSLNEQFF.

This rearrangement joins TRBV5-1 to TRBJ1-2; tentatively, D is TRBD1 (5 bases). Germline V gene data show CDR1 as SGHRS and CDR2 as YFSETQ. V lost 1 base and J lost 3, with 10 bases in between. The CDR3 spans 14 residues. CDR3 residues: CASSLSRGYYGYTF. The CDR3, as DNA: TGCGCCAGCAGCTTGTCTCGGGGGTACTATGGCTACACCTTC.

V usage is TRBV2 and J usage is TRBJ2-7; D remains ambiguous. Germline V gives CDR1 SNHLY, CDR2 FYNNEI. V shed 7 bases and J shed 3 bases, with 4 bases lying between them. The CDR3 consists of 10 residues. CDR3 sequence: CASNRYEQYF. The CDR3 DNA reads TGTGCCAGCAACCGCTACGAGCAGTACTTC.